Listed below are T cell receptor beta chains from one sample, sequenced in a study of cytomegalovirus exposure and HLA in healthy donors. Using immunoSEQ multiplex PCR, the repertoire was profiled, and TCRdb retains in-frame clones only, with some absent. Of roughly 150,000 clones detected, more than 70% appear once; the ten largest clones hold 0.8% to 1.3%. The sample comprised PBMCs. The receptors shown here come from a man younger than 40 in good health and CMV-seronegative. Each CDR3 is given with its conserved first and last residue.

v_gene	j_gene	len	CDR3aa
TRBV5-1	TRBJ2-1	15	CASSLLAGGPNEQFF
TRBV30	TRBJ1-1	15	CACDPLGTTNTEAFF
TRBV5-3	TRBJ2-3	16	CARPRGSGRFPDTQYF
TRBV28	TRBJ1-1	14	CASSWGGLNTEAFF
TRBV11-2	TRBJ1-1	16	CASSLVLGTGGTEAFF
TRBV5-4	TRBJ2-3	14	CASSPNSRPDTQYF
TRBV2	TRBJ2-1	14	CASSTTGRYNEQFF
TRBV28	TRBJ2-1	15	CASSLVSGSYNEQFF
TRBV18	TRBJ1-1	14	CASSILDRGGEAFF
TRBV10-3	TRBJ2-3	14	CATGGAASTDTQYF
TRBV6-5	TRBJ1-1	15	CASSYGLPKATEAFF
TRBV5-1	TRBJ2-1	18	CASSFLLGGRAAGNEQFF
TRBV5-1	TRBJ1-4	15	CASSIAGTGEEKLFF